The 6 T cell receptor beta chains below all came from one sample that was sequenced in a study of blood T cell repertoires in COVID-19. TCRdb's table, derived via immunoSEQ multiplex PCR, lists solely in-frame clones and lacks some. The table has a few hundred thousand clones, roughly nine tenths seen once. The sequenced sample was PBMCs or T cells enriched from blood (not recorded which). All receptors derive from a human donor in a cohort exposed to, infected with or recovered from COVID-19 (not recorded which). The donor label of this sample is uncertain.

This sequence joins TRBV5-1 and TRBJ2-2; 7 bases are a match to TRBD1. V was pared by 2 bases and J by 5 bases, with 6 bases of the junction left unmatched. Germline V gene sequence: CDR1 SGHRS, CDR2 YFSETQ. The CDR3 sequence is 15 residues long. The CDR3 DNA reads TGCGCCAGCAGCTTTAGGGGGCCGGGTACCGGGGAGCTGTTTTTT. Its protein product is CASSFRGPGTGELFF.

V usage is TRBV12-3 or TRBV12-4 and J usage is TRBJ2-7; TRBD1 aligns across 7 bases. The CDR3 runs to 13 residues. The ends lost 3 bases at V and 7 bases at J; junction bases unmatched: 6. CDR3 DNA sequence: TGTGCCAGCAGTTTGATGACAGGGAGTGAGCAGTACTTC. Translating gives CASSLMTGSEQYF.

The chain is built from TRBV5-6 and TRBJ1-1, with 11 positions matching TRBD1. With 3 bases clipped from V and 5 bases from J, the junction kept 3 bases outside the gene matches. The CDR3 length is 14 residues. From germline, CDR1 is SGHDT and CDR2 YYEEEE. CDR3 in amino acids: CASSSGQGATEAFF. CDR3 in DNA: TGTGCCAGCAGCTCAGGACAGGGGGCTACTGAAGCTTTCTTT.

The chain has TRBV3-1 (or the pseudogene TRBV3-2) and TRBJ2-7, with D perhaps TRBD2 (6 bases). CDR1 and CDR2 from the germline V gene are LGHDT and YNNKEL (reference sequence). The V gene lost 4 bases and the J gene lost 6 bases, with 25 bases spanning the gap. The CDR3 sequence is 17 residues long. The CDR3 loop reads CASSPRTKGGLRFEQYF. The CDR3 DNA sequence: TGTGCCAGCAGCCCCCGAACTAAGGGAGGTCTTAGGTTCGAGCAGTACTTC.

This clone was observed a few times. The rearrangement links TRBV5-6 to TRBJ2-4; possibly TRBD1 for D (6 bases). V was pared by 2 bases and J by 7 bases, with 10 bases between. CDR1 and CDR2 from the germline V gene are SGHDT and YYEEEE. There are 13 residues in the CDR3. The DNA of the CDR3 is TGTGCCAGCAGCTTAGGGCAGGGGAACATTCAGTACTTC. It specifies CASSLGQGNIQYF.

The genes are TRBV29-1 and TRBJ2-3, with 7 bases fitting TRBD2. The CDR3 has 17 residues. Trimming at V came to 0 bases and at J to 0 bases, leaving 9 bases not matched to a gene. Germline V gene lookup returns CDR1 SQVTM and CDR2 ANQGSEA. The DNA for the CDR3 is TGCAGCGTTGAAGATGGGAGAAAGCGGGGAAGCACAGATACGCAGTATTTT. Its protein product is CSVEDGRKRGSTDTQYF.